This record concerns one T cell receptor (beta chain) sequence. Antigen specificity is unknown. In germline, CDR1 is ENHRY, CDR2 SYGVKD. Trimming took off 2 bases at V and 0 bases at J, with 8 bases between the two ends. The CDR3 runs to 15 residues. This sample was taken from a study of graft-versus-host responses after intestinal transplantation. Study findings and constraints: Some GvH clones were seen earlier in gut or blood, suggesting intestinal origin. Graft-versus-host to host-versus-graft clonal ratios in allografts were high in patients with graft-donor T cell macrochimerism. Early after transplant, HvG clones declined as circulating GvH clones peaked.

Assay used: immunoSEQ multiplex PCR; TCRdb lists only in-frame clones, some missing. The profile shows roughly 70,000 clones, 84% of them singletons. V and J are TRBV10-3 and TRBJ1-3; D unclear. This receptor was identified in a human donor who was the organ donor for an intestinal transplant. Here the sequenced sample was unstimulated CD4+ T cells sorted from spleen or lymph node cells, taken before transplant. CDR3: CAISEGLYSGNTIYF. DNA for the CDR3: TGTGCCATCAGTGAGGGACTCTACTCTGGAAACACCATATATTTT.